This T cell receptor beta chain was recovered during a study of blood T cell repertoires in COVID-19. Study-level background: Specimens from acute and convalescent COVID-19 originated in the United States, Italy and Spain. PBMCs, B-cell-depleted T cells, or T cells were the source of the cDNA or gDNA that made up the material.

The CDR3 sequence is 13 residues long. The ends lost 5 bases at V and 4 bases at J; junction bases unmatched: 6. Germline CDR1 GTSNPN, CDR2 SVGIG (reference sequence). Original processing notes: Amplifying reference gene primers gave estimates of nucleated cell counts. Repertoires were generated with immunoSEQ multiplex PCR, while TCRdb's copy carries only in-frame clones and drops some. The DNA gave D and trimming, while V, J and clone size come from that table. The sample includes roughly 170,000 clones, 75% to 80% of them seen just once. This TCR came from a woman in her 70s with acute or convalescent COVID-19. V is TRBV30 and J is TRBJ1-2; 8 bases are a match to TRBD1. The sample was peripheral blood. CDR3: CAWDRDRTYGYTF. Here the CDR3 DNA reads TGTGCCTGGGACCGGGACAGGACCTATGGCTACACCTTC.